This T cell receptor (beta chain) was captured by sequencing in a study of immune cell composition in non-small cell lung cancer. For the study at large: Most cases were lung adenocarcinoma or squamous cell carcinoma. Study-wide points: Tumour TCR-beta clonality was not significantly tied to smoking pack-years.

The V end was cut by 3 bases, the J end by 6 bases, with 9 bases between. Germline CDR1 is ENHRY and CDR2 is SYGVKD. The CDR3 sequence is 13 residues long. Regarding this clone: Its antigen is not known.

Measured with immunoSEQ multiplex PCR; TCRdb has only the in-frame clones, and not every one. The table lists about 2,000 clones, 80% of them singletons. V gene TRBV10-3 combines with J gene TRBJ1-5; D gene unclear. This receptor was identified in a human donor with non-small cell lung cancer. Sample: lung tumor tissue. Here the CDR3 DNA reads TGTGCCATCAGTGACGCTAGCGGTCAGCCCCAGCATTTT. The encoded protein is CAISDASGQPQHF.